This T cell receptor (beta chain) comes out of a study of tumor and adjacent non-tumor tissue in lung cancer. A word on this clonotype: This may come from a read error, since a much larger clone is one base off.

CDR1 is MNHNY and CDR2 is SVGAGI in the germline V gene (reference sequence). The CDR3 sequence is 12 residues long. Three rounds of nested PCR, following a modified ARM-PCR protocol, produced the TCRbeta library. TCRdb analysed the multiplex PCR reads with MiXCR anew, one entry per CDR3 protein. This repertoire shows about 80,000 distinct CDR3 sequences, roughly 80% found once; its top ten account for about half. No cell sorting was done before RNA was extracted from the tissue. More than 3 cm separated this lung sample from the edge of the tumor. This chain connects TRBV6-6 to TRBJ2-5, with D perhaps matching TRBD2 (5 bases). The source material was distant non-tumor lung tissue. This receptor was obtained from a man between 60 and 70 years old with non-small cell lung cancer. CDR3 in amino acids: CAGRRTEETQYF. The CDR3 bases are TGTGCCGGCAGACGGACTGAAGAGACCCAGTACTTC.